This is a list of T cell receptor beta chains from one sample in a study of blood T cell repertoires in COVID-19. Clones were read by immunoSEQ multiplex PCR, and TCRdb kept only the in-frame ones, dropping some. The sample yields over 300,000 clones, 90% seen once. Specimen: peripheral blood. These receptors were obtained from a man younger than 30 with active or convalescent COVID-19. Each CDR3 is given with its conserved first and last residue. Fields, in order: V gene, clone size, D gene, J gene, CDR3 DNA, CDR3 protein. D genes are given only for firm matches. Clone size is given for some rows only: seen once, a few or many times, or a class if the clone is expanded.

V gene: TRBV5-1
clone size: NA
D gene: NA
J gene: TRBJ2-3
CDR3 DNA: TGCGCCAGCAGCTCGAGTGTTTCACCCAGCACAGATACGCAGTATTTT
CDR3 protein: CASSSSVSPSTDTQYF

V gene: TRBV4-1
clone size: NA
D gene: NA
J gene: TRBJ2-7
CDR3 DNA: TGCGCCAGCAGCTCTCCCGCGGGACAGACTGACTACGAGCAGTACTTC
CDR3 protein: CASSSPAGQTDYEQYF

V gene: TRBV7-6
clone size: NA
D gene: NA
J gene: TRBJ2-1
CDR3 DNA: TGTGCCAGCAGCTTTTTGGCTAGCTCGGTCAATGAGCAGTTCTTC
CDR3 protein: CASSFLASSVNEQFF

V gene: TRBV6-1
clone size: NA
D gene: TRBD2
J gene: TRBJ2-3
CDR3 DNA: TGTGCCAGCAGTGGATTTAGCGGGGGGGCAACAGATACGCAGTATTTT
CDR3 protein: CASSGFSGGATDTQYF

V gene: TRBV7-2
clone size: NA
D gene: TRBD1
J gene: TRBJ1-2
CDR3 DNA: TGTGCCAGCAGCTTAATTTTGCAGGGGGCCGTCGGGGGCTACACCTTC
CDR3 protein: CASSLILQGAVGGYTF

V gene: TRBV25-1
clone size: NA
D gene: NA
J gene: TRBJ2-7
CDR3 DNA: TGTGCCAGCAGCTCCGGTTGGACAGCGACCGACGAGCAGTACTTC
CDR3 protein: CASSSGWTATDEQYF

V gene: TRBV6-2/TRBV6-3
clone size: NA
D gene: TRBD2
J gene: TRBJ2-1
CDR3 DNA: TGTGCCAGCAGCCACACTAGCGGGGGGGACAATGAGCAGTTCTTC
CDR3 protein: CASSHTSGGDNEQFF

V gene: TRBV6-5
clone size: NA
D gene: NA
J gene: TRBJ2-1
CDR3 DNA: TGTGCCAGCAGGCCCTCGGGCAATGAGCAGTTCTTC
CDR3 protein: CASRPSGNEQFF

V gene: TRBV7-3
clone size: few
D gene: NA
J gene: TRBJ1-6
CDR3 DNA: TGTGCCAGCAGCTCAAGCCCCAATTCACCCCTCCACTTT
CDR3 protein: CASSSSPNSPLHF

V gene: TRBV5-1
clone size: NA
D gene: NA
J gene: TRBJ2-3
CDR3 DNA: TGCGCCAGCAGCTTCGGGCAGGGGCGGTCAACAGATACGCAGTATTTT
CDR3 protein: CASSFGQGRSTDTQYF

V gene: TRBV5-1
clone size: NA
D gene: NA
J gene: TRBJ2-1
CDR3 DNA: TGCGCCAGCAGCCAACAGGCCCGAGGTTCCAATGAGCAGTTCTTC
CDR3 protein: CASSQQARGSNEQFF

V gene: TRBV18
clone size: NA
D gene: TRBD1
J gene: TRBJ1-2
CDR3 DNA: TGTGCCAGCTCACCGGCCGGGACAGCATATGGCTACACCTTC
CDR3 protein: CASSPAGTAYGYTF

V gene: TRBV5-6
clone size: NA
D gene: NA
J gene: TRBJ2-7
CDR3 DNA: TGTGCCAGCAGCTTTTCATTCCGGGGCTCCTACGAGCAGTACTTC
CDR3 protein: CASSFSFRGSYEQYF

V gene: TRBV15
clone size: NA
D gene: NA
J gene: TRBJ2-2
CDR3 DNA: TGTGCCACCAGCAGAGATTCGAGACAAGTCACCGGGGAGCTGTTTTTT
CDR3 protein: CATSRDSRQVTGELFF

V gene: TRBV29-1
clone size: NA
D gene: NA
J gene: TRBJ1-1
CDR3 DNA: TGCAGCGTTGCGGACAGCATGAACACTGAAGCTTTCTTT
CDR3 protein: CSVADSMNTEAFF

V gene: TRBV9
clone size: NA
D gene: TRBD2
J gene: TRBJ2-6
CDR3 DNA: TGTGCCAGCAGCCTGACACTAGCGGGAGGGACCGGGGCCAACGTCCTGACTTTC
CDR3 protein: CASSLTLAGGTGANVLTF

V gene: TRBV27
clone size: NA
D gene: NA
J gene: TRBJ2-7
CDR3 DNA: TGTGCCAGCAGTTTAGCACAGAGTTCCTACGAGCAGTACTTC
CDR3 protein: CASSLAQSSYEQYF

V gene: TRBV18
clone size: once
D gene: TRBD1
J gene: TRBJ1-1
CDR3 DNA: TGTGCCAGCTCAGTCGGGACAGCCACGGGGAACACTGAAGCTTTCTTT
CDR3 protein: CASSVGTATGNTEAFF

V gene: TRBV12-5
clone size: NA
D gene: NA
J gene: TRBJ1-3
CDR3 DNA: TGTGCTAGTGGTTTATCGGGGGCTGGAAACACCATATATTTT
CDR3 protein: CASGLSGAGNTIYF

V gene: TRBV7-9
clone size: NA
D gene: NA
J gene: TRBJ2-7
CDR3 DNA: TGTGCCAGCAGCTTATACGGCGAGCAGTACTTC
CDR3 protein: CASSLYGEQYF

V gene: TRBV7-8
clone size: NA
D gene: TRBD1
J gene: TRBJ2-7
CDR3 DNA: TGTGCCAGCAGCGCGAGCGGCCCGGACAGGGGGGACGAGCAGTACTTC
CDR3 protein: CASSASGPDRGDEQYF

V gene: TRBV15
clone size: NA
D gene: TRBD1
J gene: TRBJ2-7
CDR3 DNA: TGTGCCACCAGCAGAGGGACAGGGGACTCGAGCTCCTACGAGCAGTACTTC
CDR3 protein: CATSRGTGDSSSYEQYF

V gene: TRBV19
clone size: NA
D gene: TRBD1
J gene: TRBJ1-3
CDR3 DNA: TGTGCCAGTAGCGGGACAGGGATCTCTGGAAACACCATATATTTT
CDR3 protein: CASSGTGISGNTIYF

V gene: TRBV11-2
clone size: NA
D gene: TRBD2
J gene: TRBJ2-1
CDR3 DNA: TGTGCCAGCAGCTCCTCTGGCGGGGGTTACAATGAGCAGTTCTTC
CDR3 protein: CASSSSGGGYNEQFF

V gene: TRBV15
clone size: NA
D gene: NA
J gene: TRBJ2-5
CDR3 DNA: TGTGCCACCAGCAGAGTAGCCAGAGGAGGGGAGACCCAGTACTTC
CDR3 protein: CATSRVARGGETQYF

V gene: TRBV6-1
clone size: NA
D gene: NA
J gene: TRBJ2-7
CDR3 DNA: TGTGCCAGCAGTGAAGTCCCTTTGAGCTCCTACGAGCAGTACTTC
CDR3 protein: CASSEVPLSSYEQYF

V gene: TRBV7-3
clone size: NA
D gene: NA
J gene: TRBJ2-2
CDR3 DNA: TGTGCCAGCAGCCTTGCCGGTTACGGGGAGCTGTTTTTT
CDR3 protein: CASSLAGYGELFF

V gene: TRBV27
clone size: NA
D gene: TRBD1
J gene: TRBJ2-7
CDR3 DNA: TGTGCCAGCAGTTCAAGACAGGGCAGCTACGAGCAGTACTTC
CDR3 protein: CASSSRQGSYEQYF